Below are 20 T cell receptor beta chains sequenced from a single sample in a study of prognosis after radiotherapy for stage I lung cancer. Amplification of TCR beta CDR3 from genomic DNA used two-round multiplex PCR. Gene-specific TRBV and TRBJ primers were used in PCR round one. TCRdb recomputed calls from the multiplex PCR reads with MiXCR, one row per CDR3 protein. This table has about 51,000 distinct CDR3 sequences, 30% to 40% appearing once. Sequenced material: PBMCs, taken before or after stereotactic body radiation therapy (not recorded which). Receptor source: a donor over 45 with non-small cell lung cancer.

This clonotype was observed many times. This chain links TRBV20-1 with TRBJ2-7; D gene uncertain. CDR3 length: 12 residues. V shed 1 base and J shed 6 bases, with 10 bases lying between them. The germline CDR1 and CDR2 sequences are DFQATT and SNEGSKA (reference sequence). In nucleotides, the CDR3 is TGCAGTGCTAGAGGCCTAGACGGCGAGCAGTACTTC. Its protein product is CSARGLDGEQYF.

This clonotype has ten or more counts. This rearrangement joins TRBV28 to TRBJ2-4; D is ambiguous. Trimming removed 5 bases at V and 6 bases at J, with 11 bases between. CDR1 and CDR2 from the germline V gene are MDHEN and SYDVKM. The CDR3 extends over 13 amino acids. The CDR3 loop reads CASSPPETNIQYF. CDR3 nucleotides: TGTGCCAGCAGTCCACCGGAAACAAACATTCAGTACTTC.

This clonotype showed up many times. The chain couples TRBV28 to TRBJ2-1; possibly TRBD2 for D (6 bases). CDR3 length: 12 amino acids. Trimming removed 5 bases at V and 12 bases at J, with 14 bases between. Germline V gene sequence: CDR1 MDHEN, CDR2 SYDVKM. CDR3 nucleotide sequence: TGTGCCAGCAGTCCCGGGGGAGGACGGCAGTTCTTC. Its protein is CASSPGGGRQFF.

The sample holds many counts of this clonotype. This chain links TRBV7-9 with TRBJ2-5, with D perhaps TRBD1 (6 bases). From germline, CDR1 is SEHNR and CDR2 FQNEAQ (reference sequence). V shed 3 bases and J shed 5 bases, with 10 bases lying between them. The CDR3 extends over 13 amino acids. The CDR3 nucleotides are TGTGCCAGCAGCTTGGATAGGGGGGAGACCCAGTACTTC. Its protein product is CASSLDRGETQYF.

This chain links TRBV28 with TRBJ2-2; 10 bases are a match to TRBD2. The germline gives CDR1 MDHEN, CDR2 SYDVKM. The CDR3 contains 15 residues. Trimming removed 3 bases from V and 8 bases from J; junction bases left unmatched: 6. CDR3 nucleotides: TGTGCCAGCAGTTTCCCTAGCGGGAGTAAAGGGGAGCTGTTTTTT. This translates into CASSFPSGSKGELFF.

The V call is TRBV27, the J call TRBJ2-7; perhaps TRBD2 as D (5 bases). There are 15 residues in the CDR3. V lost 0 bases, J lost 5 bases, and 14 bases lay in between. Per germline, CDR1 MNHEY and CDR2 SMNVEV (reference sequence). The CDR3 sequence: CASSLSAQVLDEQYF. The DNA for the CDR3 is TGTGCCAGCAGTTTATCGGCCCAGGTACTAGACGAGCAGTACTTC.

The chain has TRBV7-9 and TRBJ2-2; 7 bases line up with TRBD1. From germline, CDR1 is SEHNR and CDR2 FQNEAQ (reference sequence). With V trimmed by 5 bases and J by 6 bases, 12 bases remained unmatched. The CDR3 contains 16 residues. The CDR3 DNA reads TGTGCCAGCAGCCCTTGGCCCGTGACAGGGCCCGGGGAGCTGTTTTTT. Translating it yields CASSPWPVTGPGELFF.

Remarks on this clonotype: Given a far larger clone just one base away, this is likely a sequencing read error. The chain employs TRBV6-9 and TRBJ1-5; no definite D call. The germline V gene has CDR1 MNHGY and CDR2 SVAAGI. CDR3 length: 14 amino acids. CDR3: CASSYGGSNQTQHF. The CDR3 DNA reads as TGTGCCAGCAGTTACGGCGGCAGCAATCAGACCCAGCATTTT.

This clonotype was counted ten times or more. The gene calls are TRBV6-1 and TRBJ2-7; weak D call: TRBD1 (5 bases). V was cut by 6 bases and J by 4 bases, with 13 bases left in between. In germline, CDR1 is MNHNS, CDR2 SASEGT. The CDR3 length is 13 residues. CDR3 sequence reads: CASRGAVGYEQYF. The CDR3 bases are TGTGCCAGCAGAGGGGCAGTTGGGTACGAGCAGTACTTC.

The table lists this clonotype with many counts. The chain employs TRBV5-1 and TRBJ2-2; D is unclear. Germline assignment: CDR1 SGHRS and CDR2 YFSETQ. Deletions cut 0 bases from V and 4 bases from J, with 7 bases between. The CDR3 covers 14 residues. CDR3 region: CASSLEEVTGELFF. As DNA, the CDR3 is TGCGCCAGCAGCTTGGAGGAAGTCACCGGGGAGCTGTTTTTT.

This sequence joins TRBV5-1 and TRBJ1-1; a weak D match, TRBD1 (6 bases). The CDR3 covers 16 residues. V gave up 4 bases and J gave up 6 bases, with 22 bases separating them. Germline V CDR1 and CDR2: SGHRS, YFSETQ. CDR3 amino acids: CASSPGGRATAPEAFF. DNA for the CDR3: TGCGCCAGCAGCCCGGGGGGCAGGGCCACAGCCCCTGAAGCTTTCTTT.

A few counts support this clonotype. A much larger clone sits a single nucleotide away, making a read error possible. V is TRBV6-1 and J is TRBJ1-1; D gene unclear. The CDR3 runs 12 residues. Between the trimmed V and J ends, which lost 8 bases and 2 bases, there was a span of 9 bases. From germline, CDR1 is MNHNS and CDR2 SASEGT. The CDR3 loop reads CASRGCNTEAFF. CDR3 coding DNA: TGTGCCAGCCGCGGGTGTAACACTGAAGCTTTCTTT.

This clonotype appeared many times. This chain connects TRBV7-3 to TRBJ2-1; D may be TRBD1 (6 bases). V lost 5 bases and J 4 bases, leaving 15 bases between the germline ends. Looked up from germline, CDR1 is SGHTA and CDR2 is FQGTGA. This CDR3 has 15 residues. CDR3 sequence reads: CASSAQGPEYNEQFF. The CDR3 nucleotides are TGTGCCAGCAGCGCTCAGGGGCCCGAGTACAATGAGCAGTTCTTC.

The rearrangement uses TRBV20-1 and TRBJ2-7; 10 nucleotides line up with TRBD2. V lost 6 bases, J lost 1 base, and 12 bases stayed unmatched. Germline CDR1 DFQATT, CDR2 SNEGSKA (reference sequence). The CDR3 is 16 amino acids. The CDR3 DNA follows: TGCAGTGCCAGGTCCAGCGGGAGGGCCTTTTCCTACGAGCAGTACTTC. It codes for CSARSSGRAFSYEQYF.

In its sample, this clonotype was seen many times. The V call is TRBV27, the J call TRBJ1-4, with TRBD1 matching over 7 bases. The length of the CDR3 is 14 residues. V lost 5 bases, J lost 3 bases, and 3 bases stayed unmatched. Germline CDR1 is MNHEY and CDR2 is SMNVEV (reference sequence). CDR3 region: CASSKQGSNEKLFF. Here the CDR3 DNA reads TGTGCCAGCAGTAAACAGGGGTCTAATGAAAAACTGTTTTTT.

This clonotype was observed at least ten times. This chain joins TRBV7-3 and TRBJ2-1; the match to TRBD2 covers 8 bases. Germline CDR1 reads SGHTA; CDR2 reads FQGTGA. This CDR3 spans 15 amino acids. Unmatched junction bases numbered 8, after V lost 5 bases and J lost 5 bases. Written as DNA, the CDR3 is TGTGCCAGCAGCCTTATGAGCGGGAGTAACAATGAGCAGTTCTTC. Translating gives CASSLMSGSNNEQFF.

Many counts were recorded for this clonotype. The chain is built from TRBV18 and TRBJ2-7; perhaps TRBD1 as D (6 bases). Germline V gene lookup returns CDR1 KGHSH and CDR2 LQKENI. V lost 2 bases and J 3 bases, leaving 11 bases between the germline ends. The CDR3 sequence is 14 residues long. The chain's CDR3 is CASSPEGGGYEQYF. Here the CDR3 DNA reads TGTGCCAGCTCACCAGAAGGGGGTGGCTACGAGCAGTACTTC.

This clonotype has a count of ten or more. J is TRBJ2-1 and V is TRBV30; 10 nucleotides line up with TRBD2. Trimming cost V 1 base and J 6 bases; bases outside gene matches: 6. The CDR3 is 15 amino acids. The germline V gene encodes CDR1 GTSNPN and CDR2 SVGIG (reference sequence). The CDR3 is CAWSDGLAGANEQFF. The CDR3 coding sequence is TGTGCCTGGAGTGACGGGCTAGCGGGAGCCAATGAGCAGTTCTTC.

DNA for the CDR3: TGTGCCAGCAGAAGGGACAGCATGAACACTGAAGCTTTCTTT. Encoded protein: CASRRDSMNTEAFF. The rearrangement links TRBV6-1 to TRBJ1-1; 7 nucleotides align to TRBD1. This CDR3 spans 14 amino acids. CDR1 is MNHNS and CDR2 is SASEGT in the germline V gene. The V segment lost 6 bases and the J segment 0 bases; nucleotides outside the gene matches: 4.

The table lists this clonotype with many counts. V gene TRBV5-6 combines with J gene TRBJ2-2; D uncertain. V was shortened by 2 bases and J by 5 bases, with 10 bases between the two germline ends. The CDR3 loop spans 14 amino acids. Germline V gene sequence: CDR1 SGHDT, CDR2 YYEEEE. CDR3 bases: TGTGCCAGCAGCTTTGGATCTAGTACCGGGGAGCTGTTTTTT. Amino acid sequence: CASSFGSSTGELFF. Using reference TRBV5-6 and TRBJ2-2 for the parts outside the CDR3, the full variable domain is DAGVTQSPTHLIKTRGQQVTLRCSPKSGHDTVSWYQQALGQGPQFIFQYYEEEERQRGNFPDRFSGHQFPNYSSELNVNALLLGDSALYLCASSFGSSTGELFFGEGSRLTVL.